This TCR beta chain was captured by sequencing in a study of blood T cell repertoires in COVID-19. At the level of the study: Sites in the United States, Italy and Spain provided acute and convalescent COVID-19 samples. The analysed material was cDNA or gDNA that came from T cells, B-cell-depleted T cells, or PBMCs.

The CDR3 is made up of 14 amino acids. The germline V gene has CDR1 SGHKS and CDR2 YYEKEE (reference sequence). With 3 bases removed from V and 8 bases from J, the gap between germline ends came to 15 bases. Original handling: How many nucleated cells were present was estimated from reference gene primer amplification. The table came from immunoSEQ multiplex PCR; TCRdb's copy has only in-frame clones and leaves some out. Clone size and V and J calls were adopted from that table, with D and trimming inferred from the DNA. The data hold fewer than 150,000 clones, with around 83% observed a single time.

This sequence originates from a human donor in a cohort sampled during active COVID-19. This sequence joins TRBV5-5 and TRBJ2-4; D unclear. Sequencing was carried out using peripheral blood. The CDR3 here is CASSSLPLLDIQYF. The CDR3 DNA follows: TGTGCCAGCAGCTCCCTCCCTTTATTAGACATTCAGTACTTC.